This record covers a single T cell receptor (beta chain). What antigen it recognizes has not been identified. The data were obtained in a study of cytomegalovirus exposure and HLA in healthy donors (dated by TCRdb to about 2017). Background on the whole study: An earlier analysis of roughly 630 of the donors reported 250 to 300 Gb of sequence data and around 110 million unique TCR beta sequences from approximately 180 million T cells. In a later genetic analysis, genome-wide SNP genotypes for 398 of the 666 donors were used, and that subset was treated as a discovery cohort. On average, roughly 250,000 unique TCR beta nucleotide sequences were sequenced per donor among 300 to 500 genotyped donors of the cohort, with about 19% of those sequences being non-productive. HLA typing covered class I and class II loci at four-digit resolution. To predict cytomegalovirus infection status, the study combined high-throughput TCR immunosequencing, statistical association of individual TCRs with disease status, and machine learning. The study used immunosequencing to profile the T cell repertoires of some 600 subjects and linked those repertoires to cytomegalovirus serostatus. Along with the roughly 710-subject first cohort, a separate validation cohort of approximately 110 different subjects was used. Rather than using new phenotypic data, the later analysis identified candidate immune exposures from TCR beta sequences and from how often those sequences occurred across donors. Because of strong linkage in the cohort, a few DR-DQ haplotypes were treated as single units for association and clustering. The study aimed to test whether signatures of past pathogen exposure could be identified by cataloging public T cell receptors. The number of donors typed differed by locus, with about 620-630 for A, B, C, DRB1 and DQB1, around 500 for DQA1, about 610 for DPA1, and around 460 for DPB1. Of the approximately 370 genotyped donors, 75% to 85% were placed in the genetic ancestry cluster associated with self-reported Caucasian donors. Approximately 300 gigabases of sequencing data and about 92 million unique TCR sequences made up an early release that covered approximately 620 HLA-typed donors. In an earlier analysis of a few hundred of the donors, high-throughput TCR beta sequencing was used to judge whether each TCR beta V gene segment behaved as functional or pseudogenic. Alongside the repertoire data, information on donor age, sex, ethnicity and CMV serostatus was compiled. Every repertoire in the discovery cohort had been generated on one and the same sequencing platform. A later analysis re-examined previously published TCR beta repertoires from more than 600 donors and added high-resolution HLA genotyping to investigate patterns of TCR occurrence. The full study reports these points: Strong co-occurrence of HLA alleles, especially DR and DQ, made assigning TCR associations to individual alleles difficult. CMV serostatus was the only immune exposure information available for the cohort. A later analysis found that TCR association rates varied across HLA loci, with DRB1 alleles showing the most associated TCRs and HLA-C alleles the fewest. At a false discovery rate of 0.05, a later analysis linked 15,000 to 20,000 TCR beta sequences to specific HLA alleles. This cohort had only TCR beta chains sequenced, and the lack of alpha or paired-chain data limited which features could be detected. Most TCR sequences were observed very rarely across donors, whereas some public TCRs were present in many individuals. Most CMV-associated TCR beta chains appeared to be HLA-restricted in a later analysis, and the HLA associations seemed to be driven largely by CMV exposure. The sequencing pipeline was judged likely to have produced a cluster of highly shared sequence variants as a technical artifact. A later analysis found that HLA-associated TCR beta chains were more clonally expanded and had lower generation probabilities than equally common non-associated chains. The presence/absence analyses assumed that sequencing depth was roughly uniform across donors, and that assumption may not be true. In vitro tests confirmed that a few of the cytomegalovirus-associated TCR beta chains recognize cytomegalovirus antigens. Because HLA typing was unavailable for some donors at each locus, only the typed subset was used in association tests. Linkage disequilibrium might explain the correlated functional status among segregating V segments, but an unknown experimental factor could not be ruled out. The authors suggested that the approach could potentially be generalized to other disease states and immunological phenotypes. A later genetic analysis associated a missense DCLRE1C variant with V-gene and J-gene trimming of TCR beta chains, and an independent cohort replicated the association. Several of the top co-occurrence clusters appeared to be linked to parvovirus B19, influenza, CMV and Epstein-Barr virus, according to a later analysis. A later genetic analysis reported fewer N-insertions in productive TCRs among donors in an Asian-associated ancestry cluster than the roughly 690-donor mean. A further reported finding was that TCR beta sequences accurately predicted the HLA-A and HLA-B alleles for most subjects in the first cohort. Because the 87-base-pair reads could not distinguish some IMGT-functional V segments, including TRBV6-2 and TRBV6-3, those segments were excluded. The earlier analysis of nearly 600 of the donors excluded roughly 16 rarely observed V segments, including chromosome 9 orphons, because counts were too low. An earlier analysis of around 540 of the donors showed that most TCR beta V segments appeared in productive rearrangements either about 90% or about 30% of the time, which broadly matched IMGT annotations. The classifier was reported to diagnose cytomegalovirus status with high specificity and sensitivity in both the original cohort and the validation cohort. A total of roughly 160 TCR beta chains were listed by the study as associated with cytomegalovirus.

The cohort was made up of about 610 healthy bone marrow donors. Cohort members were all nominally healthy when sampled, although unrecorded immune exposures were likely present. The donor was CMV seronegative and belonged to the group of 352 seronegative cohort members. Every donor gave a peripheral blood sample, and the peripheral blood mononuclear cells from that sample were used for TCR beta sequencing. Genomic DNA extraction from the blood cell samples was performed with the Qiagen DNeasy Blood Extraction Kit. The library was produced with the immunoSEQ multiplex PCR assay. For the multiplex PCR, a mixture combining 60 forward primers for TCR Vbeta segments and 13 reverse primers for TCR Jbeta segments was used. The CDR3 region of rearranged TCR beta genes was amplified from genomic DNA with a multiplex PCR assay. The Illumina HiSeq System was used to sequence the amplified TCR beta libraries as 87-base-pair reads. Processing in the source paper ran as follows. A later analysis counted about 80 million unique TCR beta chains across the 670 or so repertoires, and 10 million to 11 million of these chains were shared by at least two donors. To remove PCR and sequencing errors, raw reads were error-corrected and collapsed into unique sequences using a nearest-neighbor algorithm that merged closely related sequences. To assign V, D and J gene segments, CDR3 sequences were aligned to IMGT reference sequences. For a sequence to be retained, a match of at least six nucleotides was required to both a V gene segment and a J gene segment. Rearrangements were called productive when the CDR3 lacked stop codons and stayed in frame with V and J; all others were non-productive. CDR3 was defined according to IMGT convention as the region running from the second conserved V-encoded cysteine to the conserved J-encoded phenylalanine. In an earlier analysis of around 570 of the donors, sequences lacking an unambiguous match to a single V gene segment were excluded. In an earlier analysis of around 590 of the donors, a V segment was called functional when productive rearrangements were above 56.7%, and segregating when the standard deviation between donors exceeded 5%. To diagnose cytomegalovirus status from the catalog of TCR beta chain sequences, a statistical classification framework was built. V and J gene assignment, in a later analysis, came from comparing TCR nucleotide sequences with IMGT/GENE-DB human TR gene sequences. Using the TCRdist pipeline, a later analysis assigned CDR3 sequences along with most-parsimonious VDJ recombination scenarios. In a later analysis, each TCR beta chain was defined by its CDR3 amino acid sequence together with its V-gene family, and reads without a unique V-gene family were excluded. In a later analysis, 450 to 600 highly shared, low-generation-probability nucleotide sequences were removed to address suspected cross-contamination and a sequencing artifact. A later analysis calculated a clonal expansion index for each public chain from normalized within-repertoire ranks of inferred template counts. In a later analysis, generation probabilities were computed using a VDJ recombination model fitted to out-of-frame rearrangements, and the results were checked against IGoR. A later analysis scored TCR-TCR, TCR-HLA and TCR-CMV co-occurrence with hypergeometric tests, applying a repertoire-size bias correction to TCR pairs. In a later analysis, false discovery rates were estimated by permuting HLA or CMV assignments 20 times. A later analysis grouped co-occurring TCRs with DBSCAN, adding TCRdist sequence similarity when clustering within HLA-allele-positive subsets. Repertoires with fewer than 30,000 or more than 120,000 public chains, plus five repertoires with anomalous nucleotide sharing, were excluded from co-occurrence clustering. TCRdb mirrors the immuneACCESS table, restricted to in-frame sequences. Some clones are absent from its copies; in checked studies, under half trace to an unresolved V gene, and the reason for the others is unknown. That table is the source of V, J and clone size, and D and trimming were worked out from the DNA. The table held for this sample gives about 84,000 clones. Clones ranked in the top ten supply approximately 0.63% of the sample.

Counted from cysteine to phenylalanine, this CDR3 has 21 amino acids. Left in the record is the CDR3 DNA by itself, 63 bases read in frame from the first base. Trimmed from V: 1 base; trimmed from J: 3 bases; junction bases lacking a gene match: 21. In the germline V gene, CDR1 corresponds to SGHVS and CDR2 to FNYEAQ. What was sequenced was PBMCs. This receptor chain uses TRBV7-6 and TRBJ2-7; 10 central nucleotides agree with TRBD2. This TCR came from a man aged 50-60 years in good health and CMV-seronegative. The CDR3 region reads CASSLGGAGLAGAARHYEQYF. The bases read TGTGCCAGCAGCTTAGGCGGTGCGGGGCTAGCGGGGGCTGCAAGACACTACGAGCAGTACTTC.